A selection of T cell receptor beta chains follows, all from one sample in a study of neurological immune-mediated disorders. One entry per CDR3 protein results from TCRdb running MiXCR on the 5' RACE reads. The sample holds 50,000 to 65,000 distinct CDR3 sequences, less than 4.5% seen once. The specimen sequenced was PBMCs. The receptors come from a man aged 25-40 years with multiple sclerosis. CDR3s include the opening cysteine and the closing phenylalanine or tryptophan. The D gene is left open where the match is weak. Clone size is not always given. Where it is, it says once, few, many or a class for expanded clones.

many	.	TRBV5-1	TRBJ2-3	CASSSGRYTDTQYF	TGCGCCAGCAGCTCTGGACGGTACACAGATACGCAGTATTTT
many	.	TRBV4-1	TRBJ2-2	CASSQDSGTGELFF	TGCGCCAGCAGCCAAGATTCCGGGACCGGGGAGCTGTTTTTT
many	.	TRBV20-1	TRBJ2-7	CSARGGFYEQYF	TGCAGTGCTAGAGGTGGGTTCTACGAGCAGTACTTC
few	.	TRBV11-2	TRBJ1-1	CASSLGGGIGTEAFF	TGTGCCAGCAGCTTAGGAGGGGGGATAGGGACTGAAGCTTTCTTT
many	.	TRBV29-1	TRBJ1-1	CSVHTAGFEAFF	TGCAGCGTTCATACAGCCGGCTTTGAAGCTTTCTTT
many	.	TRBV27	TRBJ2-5	CASSLNGRWRQETQYF	TGTGCCAGCAGTTTAAATGGGCGTTGGAGGCAAGAGACCCAGTACTTC
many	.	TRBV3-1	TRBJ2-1	CASSQKFAGKSSYNEQFF	TGTGCCAGCAGCCAAAAATTTGCGGGGAAGAGCTCCTACAATGAGCAGTTCTTC
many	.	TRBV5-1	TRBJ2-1	CASSFREQEQFF	TGCGCCAGCAGCTTCAGGGAACAGGAGCAGTTCTTC
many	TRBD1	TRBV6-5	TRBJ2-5	CASSYDRGRGETQYF	TGTGCCAGCAGTTACGACAGGGGGCGCGGGGAGACCCAGTACTTC
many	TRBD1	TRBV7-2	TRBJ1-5	CASSLMQGVNQPQHF	TGTGCCAGCAGCTTAATGCAGGGGGTGAATCAGCCCCAGCATTTT
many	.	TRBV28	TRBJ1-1	CASSFRARAFF	TGTGCCAGCAGTTTCAGGGCGAGGGCTTTCTTT
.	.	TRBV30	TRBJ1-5	CAWGLSNQPQHF	TGTGCCTGGGGGCTTAGCAATCAGCCCCAGCATTTT
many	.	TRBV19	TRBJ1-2	CASSIEGNYGYTF	TGTGCCAGTAGTATAGAGGGGAACTATGGCTACACCTTC
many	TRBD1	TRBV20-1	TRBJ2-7	CSARILGTGESYEQYF	TGCAGTGCTCGGATACTAGGGACAGGGGAATCCTACGAGCAGTACTTC
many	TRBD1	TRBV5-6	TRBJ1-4	CASSRGQRGHEKLFF	TGTGCCAGCAGCAGGGGACAGAGGGGGCATGAAAAACTGTTTTTT
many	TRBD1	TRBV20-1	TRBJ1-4	CSALRGPRGEKLFF	TGCAGTGCCCTGAGGGGGCCCCGAGGGGAAAAACTGTTTTTT
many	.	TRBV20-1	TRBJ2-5	CSAFKGRRQETQYF	TGCAGTGCCTTTAAAGGTCGGAGACAAGAGACCCAGTACTTC
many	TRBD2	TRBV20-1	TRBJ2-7	CSARYPLAGAYEQYF	TGCAGTGCTAGGTACCCCCTAGCGGGGGCCTACGAGCAGTACTTC
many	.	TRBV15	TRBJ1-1	CATSRGGQTNTEAFF	TGTGCCACCAGCAGAGGAGGGCAGACTAACACTGAAGCTTTCTTT
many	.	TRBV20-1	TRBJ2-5	CSASRGAPYQETQYF	TGCAGTGCTAGTCGAGGGGCCCCCTACCAAGAGACCCAGTACTTC
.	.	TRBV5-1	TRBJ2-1	CASSPTPTNEQFF	TGCGCCAGCAGCCCAACCCCCACCAATGAGCAGTTCTTC
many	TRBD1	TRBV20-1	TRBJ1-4	CSATQGGSNEKLFF	TGCAGTGCCACTCAGGGGGGGTCCAATGAAAAACTGTTTTTT
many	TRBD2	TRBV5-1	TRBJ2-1	CASSWTSGSSYNEQFF	TGCGCCAGCAGCTGGACTAGCGGGAGCTCCTACAATGAGCAGTTCTTC
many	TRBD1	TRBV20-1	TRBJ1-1	CSASRRQGSSGEAFF	TGCAGTGCTAGTCGTAGACAGGGGTCCTCGGGTGAAGCTTTCTTT
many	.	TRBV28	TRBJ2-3	CASSSSPTGGTQYF	TGTGCCAGCAGCTCCTCCCCGACAGGTGGTACGCAGTATTTT
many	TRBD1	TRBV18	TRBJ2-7	CASSPTGTDYTEQYF	TGTGCCAGCTCACCCACCGGGACAGACTATACGGAGCAGTACTTC
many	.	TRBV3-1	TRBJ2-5	CASSQGSSEGETQYF	TGTGCCAGCAGCCAGGGGTCCTCGGAGGGTGAGACCCAGTACTTC
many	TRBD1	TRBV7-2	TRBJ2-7	CASSSSGQGGRVRYEQYF	TGTGCCAGCAGCTCGTCGGGACAGGGGGGTCGGGTACGCTACGAGCAGTACTTC
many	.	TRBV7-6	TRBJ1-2	CASSLGVGGAGGYTF	TGTGCCAGCAGCTTAGGAGTGGGGGGCGCTGGGGGCTACACCTTC
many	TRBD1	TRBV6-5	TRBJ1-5	CASSSGTGDLYSNQPQHF	TGTGCCAGCAGTAGCGGGACAGGGGATCTTTATAGCAATCAGCCCCAGCATTTT
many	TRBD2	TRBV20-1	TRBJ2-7	CSAREAGKRYEQYF	TGCAGTGCTAGGGAAGCGGGGAAACGGTACGAGCAGTACTTC
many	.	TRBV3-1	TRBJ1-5	CASSQQMGNQPQHF	TGTGCCAGCAGCCAACAAATGGGCAATCAGCCCCAGCATTTT
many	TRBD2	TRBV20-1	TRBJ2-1	CSAPIAGSSYNEQFF	TGCAGTGCCCCGATAGCGGGGAGCTCCTACAATGAGCAGTTCTTC
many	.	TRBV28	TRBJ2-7	CASSQAGVTSYEQYF	TGTGCCAGCAGCCAGGCAGGGGTAACCTCCTACGAGCAGTACTTC
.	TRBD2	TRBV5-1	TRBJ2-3	CASSSAGDLTDTQYF	TGCGCCAGCAGCTCGGCGGGGGACCTTACAGATACGCAGTATTTT
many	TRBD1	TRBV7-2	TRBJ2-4	CASSFSGTGDIQYF	TGTGCCAGCAGTTTCTCCGGGACAGGGGACATTCAGTACTTC
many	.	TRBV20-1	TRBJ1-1	CSARAPGGTEAFF	TGCAGTGCTAGAGCCCCGGGGGGCACTGAAGCTTTCTTT
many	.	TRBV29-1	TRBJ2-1	CSVDRGDYNEQFF	TGCAGCGTTGATAGGGGGGACTACAATGAGCAGTTCTTC
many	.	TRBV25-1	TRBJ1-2	CASSLDGYTF	TGTGCCAGCAGTCTAGATGGCTACACCTTC
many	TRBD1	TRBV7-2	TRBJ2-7	CASSLSTGGGEQYF	TGTGCCAGCAGCTTGTCTACAGGGGGAGGCGAGCAGTACTTC
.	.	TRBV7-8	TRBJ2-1	CASFRDRLEWEQFF	TGTGCCAGCTTCCGGGACCGACTAGAATGGGAGCAGTTCTTC
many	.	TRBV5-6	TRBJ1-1	CASSLLANITEAFF	TGTGCCAGCAGCTTACTGGCGAATATCACTGAAGCTTTCTTT
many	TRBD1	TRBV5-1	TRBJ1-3	CASTRDSGNTIYF	TGCGCCAGCACCCGGGACAGTGGAAACACCATATATTTT
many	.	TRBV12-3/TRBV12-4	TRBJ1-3	CASSLNTIYF	TGTGCCAGCAGTTTAAACACCATATATTTT
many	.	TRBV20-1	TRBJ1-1	CSASPGGRVTEAFF	TGCAGTGCTAGCCCCGGTGGTCGGGTTACTGAAGCTTTCTTT
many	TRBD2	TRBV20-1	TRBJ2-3	CSVTTAPGTSLTDTQYF	TGCAGTGTCACGACGGCTCCCGGGACTAGCCTAACAGATACGCAGTATTTT
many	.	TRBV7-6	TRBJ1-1	CASVPGVTGLDTEAFF	TGTGCCAGCGTTCCAGGGGTTACGGGCTTGGACACTGAAGCTTTCTTT
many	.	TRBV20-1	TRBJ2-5	CSASSPSLGGETQYF	TGCAGTGCTTCGTCGCCTAGTCTAGGTGGAGAGACCCAGTACTTC
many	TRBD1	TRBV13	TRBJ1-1	CASNRGHTEAFF	TGTGCCAGCAACAGGGGACACACTGAAGCTTTCTTT
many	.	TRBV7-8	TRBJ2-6	CASSLVALFSGANVLTF	TGTGCCAGCAGCTTAGTGGCCCTTTTCTCTGGGGCCAACGTCCTGACTTTC
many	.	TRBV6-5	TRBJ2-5	CASSLTVYQETQYF	TGTGCCAGCAGTTTGACAGTGTACCAAGAGACCCAGTACTTC
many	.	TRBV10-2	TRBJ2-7	CASRGAVYEQYF	TGCGCCAGCAGGGGAGCAGTCTACGAGCAGTACTTC
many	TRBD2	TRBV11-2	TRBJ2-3	CASSSLERERADTQYF	TGTGCCAGCAGCTCCCTGGAGCGGGAGAGGGCAGATACGCAGTATTTT
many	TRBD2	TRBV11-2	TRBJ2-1	CASSLDPGGGPHEQFF	TGTGCCAGCAGCTTAGACCCAGGCGGGGGGCCTCATGAGCAGTTCTTC
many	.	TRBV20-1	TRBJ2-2	CSASRQKNTGELFF	TGCAGTGCTAGCCGCCAGAAAAACACCGGGGAGCTGTTTTTT